The entry that follows covers one T cell receptor (beta chain) sequence. Antigen specificity is unknown. Samples of blood were obtained at baseline, on cycle 4 day 1, and on cycle 7 day 1. This entry comes from a study of OX40 agonist ivuxolimab in advanced cancers. Study results and limitations: Certain nonresponders additionally had low normalized T-cell clonal expansion. The work left the antigen specificity of expanded peripheral T cells undetermined.

The germline CDR1 and CDR2 sequences are SEHNR and FQNEAQ (reference sequence). The CDR3 is made up of 11 amino acids. The germline V and J ends were trimmed by 5 bases and 2 bases, with 4 bases remaining between them. Assay: immunoSEQ multiplex PCR; the TCRdb copy retains only in-frame clones and omits some. The sample carries 30,000 to 45,000 clones, around 90% recorded once. This clonotype originated in an adult with an advanced solid tumor such as melanoma, head and neck, liver or kidney cancer. Here the sequenced sample was CD4+ or CD8+ T cells sorted from blood, taken in a trial of the OX40 agonist ivuxolimab. The V gene is TRBV7-9, the J gene TRBJ2-7; D unresolved. This chain's CDR3 is CASSRTYEQYF. CDR3 coding DNA: TGTGCCAGCAGCCGTACCTACGAGCAGTACTTC.